A selection of T cell receptor beta chains follows, all from one sample in a study of blood T cell repertoires in COVID-19. TCRdb's table, derived via immunoSEQ multiplex PCR, lists solely in-frame clones and lacks some. The table shows about 160,000 clones, with about 80% occurring only once. Sample: peripheral blood. The receptor set was obtained from a man in his 70s with acute or convalescent COVID-19. The CDR3 runs from the conserved cysteine through the conserved F or W. Each record gives: J gene, clone size, V gene, D gene, CDR3 protein, CDR3 DNA. D genes are given only for firm matches. Rows may omit the clone size; those that give it use once, few, many or a size class.

TRBJ2-3 | - | TRBV29-1 | - | CSVVASSTDTQYF | TGCAGCGTTGTAGCAAGTAGCACAGATACGCAGTATTTT
TRBJ1-1 | few | TRBV6-6 | TRBD1 | CASRNRDRGTEAFF | TGTGCCAGCCGGAACCGGGACAGGGGCACTGAAGCTTTCTTT
TRBJ2-5 | - | TRBV7-8 | - | CASRPSAGRQETQYF | TGTGCCAGCAGGCCTTCCGCGGGAAGGCAAGAGACCCAGTACTTC
TRBJ2-1 | once | TRBV27 | - | CASARSAPSYNEQFF | TGTGCCAGCGCGAGAAGTGCACCTTCCTACAATGAGCAGTTCTTC
TRBJ1-1 | - | TRBV25-1 | TRBD1 | CASSDRGRGPTEAFF | TGTGCCAGCAGTGATCGGGGCAGGGGGCCCACTGAAGCTTTCTTT
TRBJ1-2 | - | TRBV5-1 | - | CASSLAGQGYTGYTF | TGCGCCAGCAGCTTGGCCGGTCAGGGGTATACCGGCTACACCTTC
TRBJ2-7 | few | TRBV4-1 | TRBD2 | CASSRGLAGGLNEQYF | TGCGCCAGCAGCCGCGGCCTAGCGGGGGGTCTTAACGAGCAGTACTTC
TRBJ1-2 | - | TRBV30 | - | CAWSLVGGYGYTF | TGTGCCTGGAGTCTAGTCGGCGGCTATGGCTACACCTTC
TRBJ2-1 | few | TRBV6-5 | TRBD2 | CASRKGTSGDNEQFF | TGTGCCAGCAGGAAGGGGACTAGCGGCGACAATGAGCAGTTCTTC
TRBJ2-1 | - | TRBV2 | TRBD2 | CASIWTSGSGEQFF | TGTGCCAGCATTTGGACTAGCGGGAGCGGCGAGCAGTTCTTC
TRBJ2-5 | once | TRBV7-8 | - | CASSTSGGAEETQYF | TGTGCCAGCAGCACTAGTGGGGGCGCGGAAGAGACCCAGTACTTC
TRBJ2-3 | once | TRBV6-5 | - | CASSYSRTADTQYF | TGTGCCAGCAGTTACAGTCGGACAGCAGATACGCAGTATTTT
TRBJ2-1 | - | TRBV18 | TRBD1 | CASSPTGVRDEQFF | TGTGCCAGCTCACCAACAGGGGTTAGGGATGAGCAGTTCTTC
TRBJ2-1 | once | TRBV6-5 | TRBD2 | CASSLLAGGNNEQFF | TGTGCCAGCAGCCTTCTAGCGGGGGGCAACAATGAGCAGTTCTTC
TRBJ2-3 | - | TRBV7-6 | TRBD2 | CASSLRTLTSGGAENTQYF | TGTGCCAGCAGCCTCCGCACTTTGACTAGCGGGGGGGCCGAGAATACGCAGTATTTT
TRBJ1-4 | - | TRBV27 | - | CASSLWGVATNEKLFF | TGTGCCAGCAGTTTATGGGGGGTTGCAACTAATGAAAAACTGTTTTTT
TRBJ2-3 | - | TRBV5-5 | - | CASLTGGTDTQYF | TGTGCCAGCTTGACGGGGGGCACAGATACGCAGTATTTT
TRBJ1-2 | - | TRBV5-1 | - | CASSPGYLGRRDYGYTF | TGCGCCAGCAGCCCGGGCTATTTAGGGAGGAGGGACTATGGCTACACCTTC
TRBJ1-4 | - | TRBV6-2/TRBV6-3 | - | CASSSLLGVRDEKLFF | TGTGCCAGCAGTTCTCTCCTGGGAGTACGGGATGAAAAACTGTTTTTT
TRBJ2-2 | - | TRBV14 | - | CASSPSPTTHTGELFF | TGTGCCAGCAGTCCAAGCCCCACGACTCACACCGGGGAGCTGTTTTTT
TRBJ2-7 | - | TRBV6-5 | TRBD1 | CAGGGTGFFEQYF | TGTGCCGGAGGCGGGACAGGGTTCTTCGAGCAGTACTTC
TRBJ2-2 | - | TRBV19 | - | CASSINGQTGELFF | TGTGCCAGTAGTATAAACGGACAGACCGGGGAGCTGTTTTTT
TRBJ2-1 | - | TRBV9 | TRBD1 | CASSVVGDRDEQFF | TGTGCCAGCAGCGTAGTCGGGGACAGGGATGAGCAGTTCTTC
TRBJ2-2 | - | TRBV5-4 | TRBD2 | CASSLAGSGGPNTGELFF | TGTGCCAGCAGCTTGGCCGGTAGCGGGGGCCCGAACACCGGGGAGCTGTTTTTT
TRBJ1-1 | few | TRBV5-5 | - | CASSFPGDTEAFF | TGTGCCAGCAGCTTCCCGGGGGACACTGAAGCTTTCTTT
TRBJ2-1 | few | TRBV5-1 | TRBD1 | CASSLGGTGGSYNEQFF | TGCGCCAGCAGCTTGGGGGGGACAGGCGGCTCCTACAATGAGCAGTTCTTC
TRBJ1-5 | few | TRBV4-2 | TRBD1 | CASSQQGNERGQPQHF | TGTGCCAGCAGTCAACAGGGGAACGAAAGGGGTCAGCCCCAGCATTTT
TRBJ1-1 | - | TRBV9 | - | CASSPRRAEGTEAFF | TGTGCCAGCAGCCCCCGAAGGGCCGAGGGCACTGAAGCTTTCTTT
TRBJ2-7 | - | TRBV7-2 | - | CASSLGASRTYEQYF | TGTGCCAGCAGCCTTGGGGCTAGTAGGACCTACGAGCAGTACTTC
TRBJ2-3 | - | TRBV4-2 | - | CASSQVPGLDFDTQYF | TGTGCCAGCAGCCAAGTTCCCGGACTTGACTTTGATACGCAGTATTTT
TRBJ2-5 | - | TRBV5-1 | - | CASSPGVWSKLKTQYF | TGCGCCAGCAGCCCTGGCGTATGGAGCAAATTAAAGACCCAGTACTTC
TRBJ2-5 | - | TRBV5-4 | TRBD2 | CASSLGGTSGVETQYF | TGTGCCAGCAGCTTGGGGGGGACTAGCGGGGTGGAGACCCAGTACTTC
TRBJ1-2 | few | TRBV11-2 | TRBD1 | CASSHLRDRSVGRYTF | TGTGCCAGCAGCCACCTCCGGGACAGGAGCGTCGGACGCTACACCTTC
TRBJ2-4 | - | TRBV9 | TRBD1 | CASSPGDRERAKNIQYF | TGTGCCAGCAGCCCCGGGGACAGGGAGAGGGCCAAAAACATTCAGTACTTC
TRBJ1-2 | - | TRBV29-1 | - | CSVGVQGPYGYTF | TGCAGCGTTGGGGTACAGGGTCCCTATGGCTACACCTTC
TRBJ1-5 | - | TRBV9 | TRBD1 | CASSAGTGSNQPQHF | TGTGCCAGCAGCGCCGGGACAGGGAGCAATCAGCCCCAGCATTTT
TRBJ2-3 | - | TRBV7-2 | TRBD2 | CASSRLERESVDTQYF | TGTGCCAGCAGCCGGCTAGAGCGGGAGAGTGTAGATACGCAGTATTTT
TRBJ1-6 | - | TRBV18 | TRBD1 | CASSPQGQGGNSPLHF | TGTGCCAGCTCACCCCAAGGACAGGGTGGAAATTCACCCCTCCACTTT
TRBJ2-7 | - | TRBV27 | - | CASRDRLAGDEQYF | TGTGCCAGCAGGGACAGACTTGCGGGGGACGAGCAGTACTTC
TRBJ1-5 | - | TRBV19 | - | CASSPRRQAFEGPQHF | TGTGCCAGTAGCCCGAGGAGACAGGCCTTCGAGGGGCCCCAGCATTTT
TRBJ2-5 | - | TRBV7-9 | - | CASSLGGGSEETQYF | TGTGCCAGCAGCTTAGGAGGCGGGTCGGAAGAGACCCAGTACTTC
TRBJ2-6 | few | TRBV15 | TRBD1 | CATSREGQGSGANVLTF | TGTGCCACCAGCAGAGAGGGACAGGGGTCTGGGGCCAACGTCCTGACTTTC
TRBJ2-1 | - | TRBV5-1 | TRBD2 | CASLAAGGSYNEQFF | TGCGCCAGCCTAGCGGCGGGGGGCAGCTACAATGAGCAGTTCTTC
TRBJ2-3 | few | TRBV4-1 | TRBD1 | CASSRRPDRTADTQYF | TGCGCCAGCAGCCGACGCCCGGACAGGACGGCAGATACGCAGTATTTT
TRBJ2-7 | many | TRBV18 | TRBD1 | CASSPPGGGQGGEQYF | TGTGCCAGCTCACCACCGGGAGGCGGACAGGGGGGCGAGCAGTACTTC
TRBJ1-1 | once | TRBV7-2 | - | CASSFDTDYTEAFF | TGTGCCAGCAGCTTTGATACGGACTACACTGAAGCTTTCTTT
TRBJ2-3 | - | TRBV5-1 | - | CASSLVTSSGTDTQYF | TGCGCCAGCAGCTTGGTTACTAGCTCGGGGACAGATACGCAGTATTTT
TRBJ2-5 | - | TRBV5-4 | - | CASSLSRGGEETQYF | TGTGCCAGCAGCTTGTCACGAGGGGGGGAAGAGACCCAGTACTTC
TRBJ2-1 | - | TRBV6-1 | - | CASSEQGQGTLFSGRRYNEQFF | TGTGCCAGCAGTGAACAGGGACAGGGGACTTTGTTTAGCGGGAGAAGATACAATGAGCAGTTCTTC
TRBJ1-4 | - | TRBV19 | - | CASSHRQGREKLFF | TGTGCCAGCAGTCACAGGCAGGGCCGGGAAAAACTGTTTTTT